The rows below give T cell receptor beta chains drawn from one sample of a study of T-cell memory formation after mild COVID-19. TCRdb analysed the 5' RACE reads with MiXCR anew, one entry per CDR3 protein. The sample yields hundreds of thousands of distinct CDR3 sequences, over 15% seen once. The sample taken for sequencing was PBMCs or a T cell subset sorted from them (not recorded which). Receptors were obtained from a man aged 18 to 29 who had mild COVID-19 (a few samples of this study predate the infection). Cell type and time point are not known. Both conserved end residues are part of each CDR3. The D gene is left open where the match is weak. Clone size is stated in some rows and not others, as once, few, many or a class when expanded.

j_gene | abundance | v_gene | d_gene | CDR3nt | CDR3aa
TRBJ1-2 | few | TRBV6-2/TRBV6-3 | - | TGTGCCAGCAGTCCCCGGATTGAGGGCTGGGGAGATGGCTACACCTTC | CASSPRIEGWGDGYTF
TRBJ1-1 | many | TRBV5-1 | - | TGCGCCAGCAGCTTGGTCGGAAGAGATGAAGCTTTCTTT | CASSLVGRDEAFF
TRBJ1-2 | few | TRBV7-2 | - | TGTGCCAGCAGCCCGTCCGGGGGACGGGCTAACTATGGCTACACCTTC | CASSPSGGRANYGYTF
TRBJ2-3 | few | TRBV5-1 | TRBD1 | TGCGCCAGCAGCCCCAACACCGACAGGGGAGATACGCAGTATTTT | CASSPNTDRGDTQYF
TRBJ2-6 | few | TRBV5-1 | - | TGCGCCAGCAGCCTCCAGACGGACTCTGGGGCCAACGTCCTGACTTTC | CASSLQTDSGANVLTF
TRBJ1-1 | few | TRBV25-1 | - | TGTGCCAGCAGGGGCTATTTAGGTGAAGCTTTCTTT | CASRGYLGEAFF
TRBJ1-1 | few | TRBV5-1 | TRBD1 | TGCGCCAGCAGCTACTCACAGGGGTTAAGGAACACTGAAGCTTTCTTT | CASSYSQGLRNTEAFF
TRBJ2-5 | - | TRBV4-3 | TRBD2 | TGCGCCAGCAGCCAAGGCCTAGCGGGGGTCTCGCAAGAGACCCAGTACTTC | CASSQGLAGVSQETQYF
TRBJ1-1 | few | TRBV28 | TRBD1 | TGTGCCAGCAGCACTTTAAGGGGGCCGGGGACTGAAGCTTTCTTT | CASSTLRGPGTEAFF
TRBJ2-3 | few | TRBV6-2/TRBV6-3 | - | TGTGCCAGCACTCCCGGAGGAAGAGGGGCAGATACGCAGTATTTT | CASTPGGRGADTQYF
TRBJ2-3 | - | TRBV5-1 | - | TGCGCCAGCAGCTTTATTTCCGCAGGGACAGATACGCAGTATTTT | CASSFISAGTDTQYF
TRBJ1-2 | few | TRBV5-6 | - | TGTGCCAGCAGCCCCGAAGGCGGGGGTGGCTACACCTTC | CASSPEGGGGYTF
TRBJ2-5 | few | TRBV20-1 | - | TGCAGTGCTAGAAGCACCGCTGGGCGAGAGACCCAGTACTTC | CSARSTAGRETQYF
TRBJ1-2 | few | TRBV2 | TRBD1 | TGTGCCAGCAGTGTGGACAGGGGGCGAGGCTACACCTTC | CASSVDRGRGYTF
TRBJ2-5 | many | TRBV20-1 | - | TGCAGTGCCCAGAGGTACCAAGAGACCCAGTACTTC | CSAQRYQETQYF
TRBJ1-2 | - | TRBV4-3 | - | TGCGCCAGCAGCCAAGGACCAGCGTCTAACTATGGCTACACCTTC | CASSQGPASNYGYTF
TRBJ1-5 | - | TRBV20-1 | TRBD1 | TGCAGTGCTAGAGAGACAGGGCCAAGGAATCAGCCCCAGCATTTT | CSARETGPRNQPQHF
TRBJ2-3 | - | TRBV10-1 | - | TGCGCCAGCAGTGTCGGGCAGGGGTCGACAGATACGCAGTATTTT | CASSVGQGSTDTQYF
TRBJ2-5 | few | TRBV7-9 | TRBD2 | TGTGCCAGCAGCCAGAGCGGGGGAGAGACCCAGTACTTC | CASSQSGGETQYF
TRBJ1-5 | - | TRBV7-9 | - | TGTGCCAGCCAGGACGGGAATCAGCCCCAGCATTTT | CASQDGNQPQHF
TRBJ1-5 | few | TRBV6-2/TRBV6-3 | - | TGTGCCAGCAGCAGAAGCGGTTACAGCAATCAGCCCCAGCATTTT | CASSRSGYSNQPQHF
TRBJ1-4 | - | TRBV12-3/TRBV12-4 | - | TGTGCCAGCAGTTTCGTTAATGAAAAACTGTTTTTT | CASSFVNEKLFF
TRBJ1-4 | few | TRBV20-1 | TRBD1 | TGCAGTGCTCCCCAGGGACAGGGCGACGGTAATGAAAAACTGTTTTTT | CSAPQGQGDGNEKLFF
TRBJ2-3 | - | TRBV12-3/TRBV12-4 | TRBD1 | TGTGCCAGCAGTTTATTCGGGACAGGGAGCACAGATACGCAGTATTTT | CASSLFGTGSTDTQYF
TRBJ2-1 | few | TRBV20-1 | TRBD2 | TGCAGTGCTTTACTCCGACTAGCGGGGGCCTATAATGAGCAGTTCTTC | CSALLRLAGAYNEQFF
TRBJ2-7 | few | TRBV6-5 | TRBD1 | TGTGCCAGCAGCCGCGGGACAGGGGGATCCTACGAGCAGTACTTC | CASSRGTGGSYEQYF
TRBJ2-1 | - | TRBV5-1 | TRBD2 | TGCGCCAGCAGCCCCGCCCTAGCGGGGGGACTTGGGCAGTTCTTC | CASSPALAGGLGQFF
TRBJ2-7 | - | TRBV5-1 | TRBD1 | TGCGCCAGCAGCGGGGGGACAGGGGGTCCCCCGCACTACGAGCAGTACTTC | CASSGGTGGPPHYEQYF
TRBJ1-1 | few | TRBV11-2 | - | TGTGCCAGCAGCTTGATAGTCGGAAGAGCTTTCTTT | CASSLIVGRAFF
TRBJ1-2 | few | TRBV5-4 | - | TGTGCCAGCAGCCTAGATCCCGGGACACAGAACTATGGCTACACCTTC | CASSLDPGTQNYGYTF
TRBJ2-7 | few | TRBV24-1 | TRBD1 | TGTGCCACCTCACCGGGACAGGGGAACTACGAGCAGTACTTC | CATSPGQGNYEQYF